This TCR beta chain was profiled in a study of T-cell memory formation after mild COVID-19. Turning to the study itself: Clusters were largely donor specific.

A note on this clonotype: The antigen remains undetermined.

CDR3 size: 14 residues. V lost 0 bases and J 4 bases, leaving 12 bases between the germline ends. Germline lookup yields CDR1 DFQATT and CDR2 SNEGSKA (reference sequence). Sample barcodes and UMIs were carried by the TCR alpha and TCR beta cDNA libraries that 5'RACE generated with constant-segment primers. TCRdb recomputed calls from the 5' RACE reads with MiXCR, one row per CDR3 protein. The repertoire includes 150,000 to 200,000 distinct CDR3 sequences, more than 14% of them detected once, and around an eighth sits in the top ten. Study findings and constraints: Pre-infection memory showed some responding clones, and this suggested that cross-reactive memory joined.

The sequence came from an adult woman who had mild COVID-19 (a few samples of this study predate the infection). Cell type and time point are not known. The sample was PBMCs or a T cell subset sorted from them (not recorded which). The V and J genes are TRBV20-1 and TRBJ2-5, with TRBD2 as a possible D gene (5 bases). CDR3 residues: CSARDLEGGETQYF. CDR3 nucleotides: TGCAGTGCTAGAGATCTCGAGGGCGGAGAGACCCAGTACTTC.